The clone carrying this T cell receptor (beta chain) was observed once. Original methodology: How many nucleated cells were present was estimated from reference gene primer amplification. The repertoire was sequenced with immunoSEQ multiplex PCR; TCRdb's copy has only in-frame clones and lacks some. V, J and clone size reflect that table, while D and trimming were determined from the DNA. The sample consists of 95,000 to 100,000 clones, just under 85% of them appearing once. V was trimmed by 7 bases and J by 4 bases, leaving 13 bases between them. Germline V lookup: CDR1 ENHRY, CDR2 SYGVKD. The length of the CDR3 is 13 residues. The data originate from a study of blood T cell repertoires in COVID-19. Study background: There were acute and convalescent COVID-19 samples, and they came from the United States, Italy and Spain. In each case, the material was cDNA or gDNA derived from T cells, B-cell-depleted T cells, or PBMCs.

The sequence derives from a man between 65 and 85 years old with acute or convalescent COVID-19. The chain links TRBV10-3 to TRBJ1-1; D possibly corresponds to TRBD1 (6 bases). The source material was peripheral blood. This chain's CDR3 is CAIKREGGTEAFF. CDR3 coding DNA: TGTGCCATCAAGCGGGAAGGGGGCACTGAAGCTTTCTTT.